This record looks at one T cell receptor beta chain sequence and its context. Original processing notes: Reference gene primers were amplified, and this amplification served to estimate nucleated cell counts. Profiled with immunoSEQ multiplex PCR; TCRdb holds only in-frame clones, not every one. D and trimming were read from the DNA, whereas the V and J calls and clone size are those reported in that table. The sample comprises around 250,000 clones, 80% to 90% of which are singletons, and roughly 5% rests with the top ten. This CDR3 spans 16 amino acids. The germline V gene has CDR1 SGHKS and CDR2 YYEKEE (reference sequence). Trimming took 0 bases from V and 2 from J, leaving 15 bases between them. This sample is part of a study of blood T cell repertoires in COVID-19.

The sample consisted of peripheral blood. The rearrangement joins TRBV5-5 to TRBJ2-7, with D tentatively TRBD1 (7 bases). The receptor was isolated from a man aged 80 or over with acute or convalescent COVID-19. CDR3 in amino acids: CASSLGLAGGPYEQYF. In DNA, the CDR3 is TGTGCCAGCAGCTTGGGGTTAGCAGGGGGGCCCTACGAGCAGTACTTC.